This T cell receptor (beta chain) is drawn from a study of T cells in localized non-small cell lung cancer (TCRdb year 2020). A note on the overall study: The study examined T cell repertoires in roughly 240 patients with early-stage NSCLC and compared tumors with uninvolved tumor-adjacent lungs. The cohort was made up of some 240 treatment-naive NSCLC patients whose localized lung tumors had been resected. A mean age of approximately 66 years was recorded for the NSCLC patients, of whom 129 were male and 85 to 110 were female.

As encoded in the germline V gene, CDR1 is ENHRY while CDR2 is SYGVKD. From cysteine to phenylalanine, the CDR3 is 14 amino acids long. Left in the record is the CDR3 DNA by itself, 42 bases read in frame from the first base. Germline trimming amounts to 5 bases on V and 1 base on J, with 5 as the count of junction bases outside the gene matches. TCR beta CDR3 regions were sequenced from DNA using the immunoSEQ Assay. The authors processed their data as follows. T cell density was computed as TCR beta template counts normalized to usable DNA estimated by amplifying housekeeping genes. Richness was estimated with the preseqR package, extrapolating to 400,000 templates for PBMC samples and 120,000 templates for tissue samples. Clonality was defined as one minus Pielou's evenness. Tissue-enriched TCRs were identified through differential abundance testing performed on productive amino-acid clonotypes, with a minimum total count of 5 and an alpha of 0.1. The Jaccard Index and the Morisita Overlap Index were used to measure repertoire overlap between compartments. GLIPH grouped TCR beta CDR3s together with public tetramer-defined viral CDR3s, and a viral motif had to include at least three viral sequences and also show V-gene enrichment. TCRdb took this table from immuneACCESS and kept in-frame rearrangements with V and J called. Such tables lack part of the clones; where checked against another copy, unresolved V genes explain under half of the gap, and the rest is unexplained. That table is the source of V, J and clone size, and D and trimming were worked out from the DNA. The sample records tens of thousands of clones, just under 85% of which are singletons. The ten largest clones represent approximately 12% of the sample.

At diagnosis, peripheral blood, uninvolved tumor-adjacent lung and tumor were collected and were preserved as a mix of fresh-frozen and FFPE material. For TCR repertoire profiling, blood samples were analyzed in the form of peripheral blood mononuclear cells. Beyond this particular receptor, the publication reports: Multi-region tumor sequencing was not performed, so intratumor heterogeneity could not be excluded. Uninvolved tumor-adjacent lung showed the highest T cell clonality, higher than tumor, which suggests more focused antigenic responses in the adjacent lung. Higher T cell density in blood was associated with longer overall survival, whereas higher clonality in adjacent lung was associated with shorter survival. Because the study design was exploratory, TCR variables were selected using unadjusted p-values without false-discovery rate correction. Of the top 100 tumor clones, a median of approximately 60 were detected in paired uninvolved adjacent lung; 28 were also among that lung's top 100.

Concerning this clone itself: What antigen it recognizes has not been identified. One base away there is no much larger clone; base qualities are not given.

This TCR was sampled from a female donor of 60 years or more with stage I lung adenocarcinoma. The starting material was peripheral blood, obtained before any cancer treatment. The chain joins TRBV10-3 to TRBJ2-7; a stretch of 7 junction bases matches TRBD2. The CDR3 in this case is CAISRAGESYEQYF. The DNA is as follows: TGTGCCATCAGTCGGGCGGGAGAGTCCTACGAGCAGTACTTC.